This T cell receptor (beta chain) emerged from a study of CD8 T cells in Susac syndrome. RNA, at about 0.5 to 1 ug, was reverse transcribed with random hexamers. TCRdb recomputed calls from the immunoSEQ multiplex PCR reads with MiXCR, one row per CDR3 protein. Of some 100,000 distinct CDR3 sequences detected, more than 85% appear once; the ten largest clones hold 0.093%. The germline V gene encodes CDR1 SEHNR and CDR2 FQNEAQ (reference sequence). The CDR3 has 13 residues. V lost 4 bases and J lost 9, with 15 bases in between. The authors carried out high-throughput sequencing of TCR beta. They applied it to CD8+ and CD4+ T cells obtained from blood. The multiple sclerosis controls were treatment-naive patients, and their relapsing-remitting disease was stable or active.

The TCR sequence derives from a human donor with multiple sclerosis. The chain combines TRBV7-9 with TRBJ1-1; tentative D call: TRBD1 (5 bases). The sequenced material came from CD4+ T cells from PBMCs. The CDR3: CASSSNQGPKAFF. In DNA form, the CDR3 reads TGTGCCAGCAGCTCAAACCAGGGACCTAAAGCTTTCTTT. The full variable domain, rest sourced from reference TRBV7-9 and TRBJ1-1, is DTGVSQNPRHKITKRGQNVTFRCDPISEHNRLYWYRQTLGQGPEFLTYFQNEAQLEKSRLLSDRFSAERPKGSFSTLEIQRTEQGDSAMYLCASSSNQGPKAFFGQGTRLTVV.